These T cell receptor beta chains were read from a single sample in a study of blood T cell repertoires in COVID-19. Assay used: immunoSEQ multiplex PCR; TCRdb lists only in-frame clones, some missing. The data show roughly 300,000 clones, about 90% seen once. The sequencing input was PBMCs or T cells enriched from blood (not recorded which). All receptors come from a woman in her twenties or thirties who had recovered from COVID-19. Both conserved end residues are part of each CDR3. A D gene is named only where the DNA matches it firmly. Clone size is not always given. Where it is, it says once, few, many or a class for expanded clones.

TRBJ1-1,TRBV5-1,once,.,TGCGCCAGCAGCTTGGACATGAACACTGAAGCTTTCTTT,CASSLDMNTEAFF
TRBJ1-1,TRBV4-1,.,.,TGCGCCAGCAGCCCTCAGGGGACTGAAGCTTTCTTT,CASSPQGTEAFF
TRBJ1-2,TRBV2,.,TRBD1,TGTGCCAGCATCTCGACAGGGCATTCATATGGCTACACCTTC,CASISTGHSYGYTF
TRBJ2-3,TRBV10-3,.,.,TGTGCCATCAGAACAGTGTCCACAGATACGCAGTATTTT,CAIRTVSTDTQYF
TRBJ2-1,TRBV27,.,TRBD2,TGTGCCAGCAGTTTTGGCGGGGGATCCAATGAGCAGTTCTTC,CASSFGGGSNEQFF
TRBJ1-1,TRBV6-5,.,TRBD1,TGTGCCAGCATTTTCCGGACAGGGAGATACACTGAAGCTTTCTTT,CASIFRTGRYTEAFF
TRBJ1-1,TRBV6-5,.,.,TGTGCCAGCAGCCCCCTAGAGAACACTGAAGCTTTCTTT,CASSPLENTEAFF
TRBJ2-3,TRBV29-1,.,.,TGCAGCGTTGACCATGAACGGGACTTGAGCACAGATACGCAGTATTTT,CSVDHERDLSTDTQYF
TRBJ2-1,TRBV7-2,.,TRBD2,TGTGCCAGCAGCTTAGGGCGGGGGGGCCAGCATGAGCAGTTCTTC,CASSLGRGGQHEQFF
TRBJ1-3,TRBV30,few,.,TGTGCCTGGAGTGTGCCAAAAACGGGGTCGGCTGGAAACACCATATATTTT,CAWSVPKTGSAGNTIYF
TRBJ2-1,TRBV19,few,TRBD2,TGTGCCAGTAGTCTTGGGCGGGGGGATCCCTACAATGAGCAGTTCTTC,CASSLGRGDPYNEQFF
TRBJ1-2,TRBV3-1/TRBV3-2,.,TRBD1,TGTGCCTCACAATACCGACAGGGGACAAGGAGCTACACCTTC,CASQYRQGTRSYTF
TRBJ1-5,TRBV5-1,.,.,TGCGCCAGCGTCCGTAGACAGCCCCAGCATTTT,CASVRRQPQHF
TRBJ2-1,TRBV5-5,.,.,TGTGCCAGCAGCTTGGCCTTGAGCTCCTACAATGAGCAGTTCTTC,CASSLALSSYNEQFF
TRBJ2-7,TRBV7-9,.,TRBD1,TGTGCCAGCAGCCGGGGGGACAGGGGCATGGACGAGCAGTACTTC,CASSRGDRGMDEQYF
TRBJ1-4,TRBV7-9,.,TRBD1,TGTGCCAGCAGCGACCGACAACAGGGGGTTGCTAATGAAAAACTGTTTTTT,CASSDRQQGVANEKLFF
TRBJ1-1,TRBV19,.,.,TGTGCCAGTAGCCAGGGGCTAGGCACTGAAGCTTTCTTT,CASSQGLGTEAFF
TRBJ1-4,TRBV5-1,.,.,TGCGCCAGCAGCTTGGCGGGTTCTAATGAAAAACTGTTTTTT,CASSLAGSNEKLFF
TRBJ2-1,TRBV6-4,.,.,TGTGCCAGCAGCGCCGGGACAACCTACAATGAGCAGTTCTTC,CASSAGTTYNEQFF
TRBJ2-3,TRBV28,once,TRBD2,TGTGCCAGCAGGACAGCGGGGCGAATTACAGATACGCAGTATTTT,CASRTAGRITDTQYF
TRBJ2-3,TRBV3-1/TRBV3-2,.,.,TGTGCCAGCAGTCGACACGGGATCCCAAGCACAGATACGCAGTATTTT,CASSRHGIPSTDTQYF
TRBJ1-1,TRBV18,.,.,TGTGCCAGCTCGTTGACACAGAACACTGAAGCTTTCTTT,CASSLTQNTEAFF
TRBJ2-3,TRBV7-9,many,.,TGTGCCAGCAGCTCCAATACGCAGTATTTT,CASSSNTQYF
TRBJ1-5,TRBV2,.,.,TGTGCCAGCAGGGTCCAACAGGGACCCAATCAGCCCCAGCATTTT,CASRVQQGPNQPQHF
TRBJ1-4,TRBV29-1,.,.,TGCAGCGGGATAACAGGGCCTAATGAAAAACTGTTTTTT,CSGITGPNEKLFF
TRBJ1-2,TRBV2,.,.,TGTGCCAGCAGCCCGGGTCGGTTCCCGCTCGGCTACACCTTC,CASSPGRFPLGYTF
TRBJ1-6,TRBV28,.,.,TGTGCCAGCAGTATGACATCTTATAATTCACCCCTCCACTTT,CASSMTSYNSPLHF
TRBJ2-4,TRBV4-1,.,TRBD1,TGCGCCAGCAGCCAAAGTCCTGGGACAGGGGGACACATTCAGTACTTC,CASSQSPGTGGHIQYF
TRBJ2-1,TRBV11-2,.,TRBD2,TGTGCCAGCAGCTCCCGGACTAGCGGGGGCTACAATGAGCAGTTCTTC,CASSSRTSGGYNEQFF
TRBJ1-6,TRBV2,.,.,TGTGCCAGCAGTGAAGGGGCAGCCGATAATTCACCCCTCCACTTT,CASSEGAADNSPLHF
TRBJ2-1,TRBV28,.,TRBD1,TGTGCCAGCAGTGACCCGGGACAGGGACCCAATGAGCAGTTCTTC,CASSDPGQGPNEQFF
TRBJ1-2,TRBV10-3,.,.,TGTGCCATCGCCGAACCCGGGGGGGCACGGGGTGGCTACACCTTC,CAIAEPGGARGGYTF
TRBJ2-7,TRBV11-1,.,.,TGTGCCAGCAGCCGAGACAGCTACGAGCAGTACTTC,CASSRDSYEQYF
TRBJ1-1,TRBV30,.,.,TGTGCCTGGAGCCCAGGCAGGTCCTTTCGGGGGGCTTTCTTT,CAWSPGRSFRGAFF
TRBJ2-3,TRBV24-1,once,TRBD2,TGTGCCACCAGTGAAGAGAGCGGGGGGACAGATACGCAGTATTTT,CATSEESGGTDTQYF
TRBJ2-7,TRBV2,.,TRBD1,TGTGCCAGCAGCGAACAGGGGTGGACCTCCTACGAGCAGTACTTC,CASSEQGWTSYEQYF
TRBJ2-2,TRBV7-9,.,.,TGTGCCAGCAGCTTAGGAGCGGCGACCACCGGGGAGCTGTTTTTT,CASSLGAATTGELFF
TRBJ2-2,TRBV19,.,.,TGTGCCAGTAGTATCCGGACCGGGGAGCTGTTTTTT,CASSIRTGELFF
TRBJ2-5,TRBV5-4,.,.,TGTGCCAGCAGCTTGGATACCAGCCAAGAGACCCAGTACTTC,CASSLDTSQETQYF
TRBJ1-5,TRBV27,.,.,TGTGCCAGCAGTTTATTTTCAGGGCTGGGCAATCAGCCCCAGCATTTT,CASSLFSGLGNQPQHF
TRBJ2-6,TRBV3-1/TRBV3-2,.,TRBD2,TGTGCCAGCAGCCGCCCGGGGGGACTCTCTGGGGCCAACGTCCTGACTTTC,CASSRPGGLSGANVLTF
TRBJ1-5,TRBV18,once,.,TGTGCCAGCTCACCGGGGGGTAGCAATCAGCCCCAGCATTTT,CASSPGGSNQPQHF
TRBJ2-7,TRBV30,.,.,TGTGCCTGGACCCCGGGAAAGGCAGGGGTCTCCTACGAGCAGTACTTC,CAWTPGKAGVSYEQYF
TRBJ1-1,TRBV6-5,.,.,TGTGCCAGCAGTTGGACGGGAAACACTGAAGCTTTCTTT,CASSWTGNTEAFF
TRBJ1-2,TRBV7-8,.,TRBD1,TGTGCCAGCAGCTTAGTGGGAACAGGGGCCCCGGGGGGCTACACCTTC,CASSLVGTGAPGGYTF
TRBJ1-2,TRBV10-3,.,TRBD1,TGTGCCACAAGTCCGGGACAGGACTATGGCTACACCTTC,CATSPGQDYGYTF
TRBJ2-7,TRBV5-5,.,.,TGTGCCAGCAGCTCCGAGCCAGGCGGGGAGCAGTACTTC,CASSSEPGGEQYF
TRBJ1-6,TRBV19,.,.,TGTGCCAGTAAGGGGGGGTTGTATAATTCACCCCTCCACTTT,CASKGGLYNSPLHF